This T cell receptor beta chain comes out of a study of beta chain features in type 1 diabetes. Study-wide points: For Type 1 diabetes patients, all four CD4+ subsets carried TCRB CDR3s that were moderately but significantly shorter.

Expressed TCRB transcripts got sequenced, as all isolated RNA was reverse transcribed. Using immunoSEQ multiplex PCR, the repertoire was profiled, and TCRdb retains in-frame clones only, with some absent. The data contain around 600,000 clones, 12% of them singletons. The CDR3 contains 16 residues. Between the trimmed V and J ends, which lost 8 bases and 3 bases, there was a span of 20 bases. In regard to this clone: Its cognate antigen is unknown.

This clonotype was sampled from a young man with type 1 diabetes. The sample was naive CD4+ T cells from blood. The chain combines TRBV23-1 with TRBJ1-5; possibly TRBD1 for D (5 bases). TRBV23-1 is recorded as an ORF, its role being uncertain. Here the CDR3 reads CASRYGTPCSNQPQHF. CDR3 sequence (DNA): TGCGCCAGCCGCTACGGGACGCCTTGTTCCAATCAGCCCCAGCATTTT.